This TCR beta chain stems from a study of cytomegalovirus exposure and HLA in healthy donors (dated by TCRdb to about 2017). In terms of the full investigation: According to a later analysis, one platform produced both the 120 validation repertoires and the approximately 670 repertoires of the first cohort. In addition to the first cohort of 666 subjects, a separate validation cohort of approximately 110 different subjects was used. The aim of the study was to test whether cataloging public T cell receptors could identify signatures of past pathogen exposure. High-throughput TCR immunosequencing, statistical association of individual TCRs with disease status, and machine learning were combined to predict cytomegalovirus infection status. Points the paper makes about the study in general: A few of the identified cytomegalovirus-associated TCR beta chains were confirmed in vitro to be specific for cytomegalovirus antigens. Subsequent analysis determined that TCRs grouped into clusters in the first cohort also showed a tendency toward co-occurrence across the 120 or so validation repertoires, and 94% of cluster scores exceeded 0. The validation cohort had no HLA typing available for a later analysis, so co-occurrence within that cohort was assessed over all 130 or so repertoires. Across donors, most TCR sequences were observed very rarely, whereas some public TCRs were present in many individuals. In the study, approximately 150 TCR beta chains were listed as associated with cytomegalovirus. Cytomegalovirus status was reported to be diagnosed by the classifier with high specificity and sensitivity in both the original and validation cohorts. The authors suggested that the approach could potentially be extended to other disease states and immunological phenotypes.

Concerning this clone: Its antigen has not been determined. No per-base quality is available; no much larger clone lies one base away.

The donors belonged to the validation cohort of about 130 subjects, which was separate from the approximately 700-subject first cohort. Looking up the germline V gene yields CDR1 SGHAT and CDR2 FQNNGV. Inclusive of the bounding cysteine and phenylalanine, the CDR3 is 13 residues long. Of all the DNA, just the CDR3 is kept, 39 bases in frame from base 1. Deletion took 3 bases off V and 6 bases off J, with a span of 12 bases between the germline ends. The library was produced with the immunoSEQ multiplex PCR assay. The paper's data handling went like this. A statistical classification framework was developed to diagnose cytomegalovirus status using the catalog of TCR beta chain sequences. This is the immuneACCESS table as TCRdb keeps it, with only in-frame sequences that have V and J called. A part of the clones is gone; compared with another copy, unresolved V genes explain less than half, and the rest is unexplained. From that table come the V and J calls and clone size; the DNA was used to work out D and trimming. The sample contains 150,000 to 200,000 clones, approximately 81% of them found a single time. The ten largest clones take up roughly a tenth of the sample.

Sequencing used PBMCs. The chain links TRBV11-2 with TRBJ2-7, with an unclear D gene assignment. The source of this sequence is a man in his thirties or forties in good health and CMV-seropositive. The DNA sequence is TGTGCCAGCAGCTTCAAGCTTGACTCCGAGCAGTACTTC. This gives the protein CASSFKLDSEQYF. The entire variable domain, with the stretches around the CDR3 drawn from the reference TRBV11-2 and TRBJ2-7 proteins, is EAGVAQSPRYKIIEKRQSVAFWCNPISGHATLYWYQQILGQGPKLLIQFQNNGVVDDSQLPKDRFSAERLKGVDSTLKIQPAKLEDSAVYLCASSFKLDSEQYFGPGTRLTVT.